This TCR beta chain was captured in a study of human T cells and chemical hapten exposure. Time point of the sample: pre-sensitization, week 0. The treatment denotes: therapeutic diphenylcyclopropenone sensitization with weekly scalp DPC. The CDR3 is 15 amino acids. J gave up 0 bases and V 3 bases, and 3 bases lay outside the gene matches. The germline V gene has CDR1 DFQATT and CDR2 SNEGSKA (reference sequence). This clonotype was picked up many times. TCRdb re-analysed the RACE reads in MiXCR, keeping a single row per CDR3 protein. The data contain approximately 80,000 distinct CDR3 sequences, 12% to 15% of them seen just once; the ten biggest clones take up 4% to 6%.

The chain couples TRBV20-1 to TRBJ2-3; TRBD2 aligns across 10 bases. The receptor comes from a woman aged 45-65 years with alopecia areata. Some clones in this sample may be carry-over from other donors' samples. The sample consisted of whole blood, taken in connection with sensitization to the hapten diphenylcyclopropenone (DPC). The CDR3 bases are TGCAGTGCTAGGACTAGCGGGTGGAGCACAGATACGCAGTATTTT. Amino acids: CSARTSGWSTDTQYF.